The 27 T cell receptor beta chains below come from one sample, sequenced in a study of blood T cell repertoires in COVID-19. TCRdb's table, derived via immunoSEQ multiplex PCR, lists solely in-frame clones and lacks some. The table has roughly 230,000 clones, 80% to 90% seen once. Sequenced: peripheral blood. The origin of the receptors is a man in his forties or fifties with active or convalescent COVID-19.

The chain recombines TRBV7-9 with TRBJ1-5, with D possibly matching TRBD1 (6 bases). Germline V CDR1 and CDR2: SEHNR, FQNEAQ (reference sequence). Between the trimmed V and J ends, which lost 5 bases and 5 bases, there was a span of 13 bases. The CDR3 has 14 residues. The CDR3 DNA is TGTGCCAGCAGCAACTCACAGGGATATCAGCCCCAGCATTTT. This sequence encodes CASSNSQGYQPQHF.

The rearrangement joins TRBV30 to TRBJ2-3; the match to TRBD2 covers 8 bases. J was trimmed by 5 bases and V by 2 bases; bases with no gene match: 6. Germline V lookup: CDR1 GTSNPN, CDR2 SVGIG (reference sequence). This CDR3 has 14 residues. The CDR3 DNA reads TGTGCCTGGAGTACCCGGGGGGGCGTAGATACGCAGTATTTT. Translation: CAWSTRGGVDTQYF.

The V call is TRBV30, the J call TRBJ1-5, with 8 bases matching TRBD1. Germline trimming cut 0 bases from V and 5 bases from J; bases unmatched to any gene: 9. Per the germline V gene, CDR1 is GTSNPN and CDR2 is SVGIG (reference sequence). The CDR3 extends over 16 amino acids. DNA for the CDR3: TGTGCCTGGAGTGTACGTGTTCGACAGGGGTATCAGCCCCAGCATTTT. Translating gives CAWSVRVRQGYQPQHF.

This clone was counted between two and nine times. The chain uses TRBV10-3 and TRBJ1-2, with D possibly matching TRBD1 (6 bases). V lost 6 bases, J lost 1 base, and 9 bases lay in between. CDR3 length equals 13 residues. The germline V gene encodes CDR1 ENHRY and CDR2 SYGVKD. The CDR3 protein is CAISKDSNYGYTF. The CDR3 DNA follows: TGTGCCATCAGCAAGGACAGTAACTATGGCTACACCTTC.

This clone was picked up one time. The chain carries TRBV4-1 and TRBJ2-2; the D is unclear. With 4 bases removed from V and 2 bases from J, the gap between germline ends came to 11 bases. CDR1 is MGHRA and CDR2 is YSYEKL in the germline V gene. CDR3 length equals 15 residues. DNA for the CDR3: TGCGCCAGCAGCCCCTCGACTTTTAACACCGGGGAGCTGTTTTTT. Translating it yields CASSPSTFNTGELFF.

V usage is TRBV6-5 and J usage is TRBJ2-5, with 10 bases lining up with TRBD2. Germline CDR1 reads MNHEY; CDR2 reads SVGAGI. The CDR3 length is 16 residues. The trim removed 1 base at V and 2 bases at J, leaving 4 bases unmatched. Written as DNA, the CDR3 is TGTGCCAGCAGTTACTGGGTAGCGGGGGGTCAAGAGACCCAGTACTTC. Encoded protein: CASSYWVAGGQETQYF.

This chain uses TRBV28 with TRBJ1-1, with D maybe TRBD1 (5 bases). This CDR3 is built from 16 residues. Deletions cut 2 bases from V and 4 bases from J, with 17 bases between. Germline V gene sequence: CDR1 MDHEN, CDR2 SYDVKM. The CDR3 coding sequence is TGTGCCAGCAGTTTAAATGGGTGGGGAAGGGGCACTGAAGCTTTCTTT. It codes for CASSLNGWGRGTEAFF.

The chain couples TRBV4-3 to TRBJ2-7; 10 bases agree with TRBD1. CDR3 length equals 15 residues. Trimming at V came to 6 bases and at J to 2 bases, leaving 7 bases not matched to a gene. CDR1 LGHNA and CDR2 YSLEER come from the germline V gene. The CDR3 is CASSSGTGDPYEQYF. The CDR3 DNA reads TGCGCCAGCAGTTCCGGGACAGGGGACCCCTACGAGCAGTACTTC.

This chain uses TRBV11-2 with TRBJ1-2; D remains ambiguous. In germline, CDR1 is SGHAT, CDR2 FQNNGV. V was pared by 1 base and J by 5 bases, with 8 bases between. The CDR3 is 13 amino acids. CDR3 bases: TGTGCCAGCAGCTTAGGGGCTTTTTATGGCTACACCTTC. It yields the protein CASSLGAFYGYTF.

The chain recombines TRBV18 with TRBJ2-5; a weak D match, TRBD1 (5 bases). This CDR3 is 15 amino acids long. The germline V gene encodes CDR1 KGHSH and CDR2 LQKENI. With 6 bases removed from V and 1 base from J, the gap between germline ends came to 15 bases. In nucleotides, the CDR3 is TGTGCCAGCTCGACGATGGGGCGGTTCCAAGAGACCCAGTACTTC. Its protein product is CASSTMGRFQETQYF. Looking up the rest from reference TRBV18 and TRBJ2-5 gives the full variable domain: NAGVMQNPRHLVRRRGQEARLRCSPMKGHSHVYWYRQLPEEGLKFMVYLQKENIIDESGMPKERFSAEFPKEGPSILRIQQVVRGDSAAYFCASSTMGRFQETQYFGPGTRLLVL.

The V and J genes are TRBV19 and TRBJ1-1; no firm D call. Per germline, CDR1 LNHDA and CDR2 SQIVND (reference sequence). Deletions cut 3 bases from V and 11 bases from J, with 10 bases between. The CDR3 is made up of 11 amino acids. The CDR3: CASSMRGFAFF. The CDR3 nucleotides read TGTGCCAGTAGTATGAGAGGGTTCGCTTTCTTT.

The V gene is TRBV7-3, the J gene TRBJ2-1, with D possibly TRBD1 on 5 matching bases. CDR1 is SGHTA, CDR2 FQGTGA, per germline. This CDR3 contains 15 residues. With 1 base removed from V and 7 bases from J, the gap between germline ends came to 14 bases. The CDR3 region is CASSLRSGSRNEQFF. The CDR3, as DNA: TGTGCCAGCAGCTTAAGGTCAGGGTCCCGTAATGAGCAGTTCTTC.

The chain couples TRBV11-3 to TRBJ1-2; 12 bases fit TRBD1. V shed 4 bases and J 4 bases; nucleotides not matched to a gene: 7. In germline, CDR1 is SGHNT, CDR2 YENEEA. This CDR3 has 16 residues. The DNA for the CDR3 is TGTGCCAGCAGCTACCGGGACAGGGGGCATGTCTATGGCTACACCTTC. It codes for CASSYRDRGHVYGYTF.

This sequence joins TRBV30 and TRBJ2-7; D possibly corresponds to TRBD1 (7 bases). V was clipped by 5 bases and J by 4 bases, with 15 bases between them. The CDR3 sequence is 13 residues long. Germline V gene sequence: CDR1 GTSNPN, CDR2 SVGIG (reference sequence). The CDR3 bases are TGTGCCTGGGGACAGGAGGGGCTATACGAGCAGTACTTC. As protein: CAWGQEGLYEQYF.

The V and J genes are TRBV7-9 and TRBJ2-7, with 8 bases fitting TRBD1. The CDR3 totals 16 residues. Germline CDR1 reads SEHNR; CDR2 reads FQNEAQ (reference sequence). The junction had 9 bases not matched to a gene; V was cut back by 4 bases and J by 1 base. CDR3 region: CASSSTAGGASYEQYF. Here the CDR3 DNA reads TGTGCCAGCAGCTCAACAGCAGGGGGCGCGTCCTACGAGCAGTACTTC.

The V gene is TRBV6-1, the J gene TRBJ2-7; no clear D. In germline, CDR1 is MNHNS, CDR2 SASEGT. V was shortened by 5 bases and J by 4 bases, with 18 bases between the two germline ends. This CDR3 spans 15 amino acids. CDR3 sequence reads: CASSSPGRRIYEQYF. The CDR3 nucleotides are TGTGCCAGCAGTTCGCCGGGTCGCCGGATTTACGAGCAGTACTTC.

This clone was detected once. V usage is TRBV30 and J usage is TRBJ1-5, with 7 bases aligning to TRBD1. V shed 0 bases and J 2 bases; nucleotides not matched to a gene: 4. The CDR3 length is 15 residues. The germline V gene encodes CDR1 GTSNPN and CDR2 SVGIG (reference sequence). The CDR3 reads CAWSVRGGGNQPQHF. The CDR3 DNA reads as TGTGCCTGGAGTGTAAGAGGGGGCGGCAATCAGCCCCAGCATTTT.

This chain joins TRBV16 and TRBJ2-7, with 7 bases matching TRBD1. Germline-derived CDR1 and CDR2 are KGHSY and FQNENV. J was trimmed by 3 bases and V by 1 base; bases with no gene match: 6. The CDR3 runs to 15 residues. The CDR3 nucleotides are TGTGCCAGCAGCCAATTAACAGGGGCCAACTACGAGCAGTACTTC. It translates to CASSQLTGANYEQYF.

The chain employs TRBV7-9 and TRBJ2-5; 14 bases line up with TRBD2. Germline CDR1 reads SEHNR; CDR2 reads FQNEAQ (reference sequence). The ends lost 1 base at V and 5 bases at J; junction bases unmatched: 9. This CDR3 is 18 amino acids long. DNA of the CDR3: TGTGCCAGCAGCTTAGGAGCGACTAGCGGGGGGGCGATGGAGACCCAGTACTTC. Amino acid sequence: CASSLGATSGGAMETQYF.

This chain joins TRBV7-6 and TRBJ2-3, with D perhaps matching TRBD1 (6 bases). Per germline, CDR1 SGHVS and CDR2 FNYEAQ. This CDR3 contains 16 residues. V lost 6 bases and J 0 bases, leaving 16 bases between the germline ends. The CDR3 nucleotides read TGTGCCAGCAGGATCGACAGGAGGCTAAGCACAGATACGCAGTATTTT. Translated: CASRIDRRLSTDTQYF.

The gene calls are TRBV6-1 and TRBJ1-5; no reliable D call. The CDR3 extends over 14 amino acids. Trimming shortened V by 3 bases and J by 7 bases, and 13 bases separated the two germline ends. Germline V gene sequence: CDR1 MNHNS, CDR2 SASEGT. CDR3 region: CASSDGPTGQPQHF. In nucleotides, the CDR3 is TGTGCCAGCAGTGATGGGCCGACGGGGCAGCCCCAGCATTTT.

J is TRBJ2-1 and V is TRBV30; D unresolved. V was clipped by 4 bases and J by 12 bases, with 19 bases between them. This CDR3 region has 13 residues. CDR1 GTSNPN and CDR2 SVGIG come from the germline V gene (reference sequence). In DNA form, the CDR3 reads TGTGCCTGGACCCGACCGGAGTTAACGGGGCAGTTCTTC. This sequence encodes CAWTRPELTGQFF. The full variable domain, with the rest looked up from reference TRBV30 and TRBJ2-1, is SQTIHQWPATLVQPVGSPLSLECTVEGTSNPNLYWYRQAAGRGLQLLFYSVGIGQISSEVPQNLSASRPQDRQFILSSKKLLLSDSGFYLCAWTRPELTGQFFGPGTRLTVL.

The V call is TRBV29-1, the J call TRBJ1-4, with TRBD1 as a possible D gene (5 bases). The CDR3 runs to 13 residues. V was clipped by 0 bases and J by 7 bases, with 9 bases between them. CDR1 and CDR2 (germline): SQVTM, ANQGSEA. CDR3 amino acids: CSVEDGGSEKLFF. The CDR3 coding sequence is TGCAGCGTTGAAGATGGGGGGAGTGAAAAACTGTTTTTT.

The chain carries TRBV30 and TRBJ1-6, with 8 bases fitting TRBD1. V shed 6 bases, J shed 8 bases, and the junction held 12 bases outside the gene matches. The CDR3 loop spans 15 amino acids. Germline CDR1 GTSNPN, CDR2 SVGIG (reference sequence). CDR3 in amino acids: CACQPGTGGYSPLHF. DNA of the CDR3: TGTGCCTGTCAACCCGGGACAGGCGGGTATTCACCCCTCCACTTT.

This clone was observed a single time. The genes are TRBV3-1 (or the pseudogene TRBV3-2) and TRBJ2-7; 8 positions match TRBD1. J gave up 3 bases and V 3 bases, and 16 bases lay outside the gene matches. The germline V gene has CDR1 LGHDT and CDR2 YNNKEL (reference sequence). This CDR3 has 18 residues. The CDR3 is CASSHRGQGRGRRYEQYF. CDR3 nucleotides: TGTGCCAGCAGCCACCGTGGACAGGGTAGGGGGAGACGCTACGAGCAGTACTTC.

The chain carries TRBV4-2 and TRBJ2-1, with 7 nucleotides matching TRBD2. Germline V lookup: CDR1 LGHNA, CDR2 YNFKEQ. J gave up 3 bases and V 4 bases, and 12 bases lay outside the gene matches. The CDR3 contains 17 residues. The CDR3 coding sequence is TGTGCCAGCAGCCCTTCTTCTCTAGCGGAGATCTACAATGAGCAGTTCTTC. This codes for CASSPSSLAEIYNEQFF.

The chain joins TRBV4-3 to TRBJ1-4; possible D gene TRBD1, 6 bases. Deletions cut 4 bases from V and 3 bases from J, with 18 bases between. The CDR3 length is 17 residues. Per germline, CDR1 LGHNA and CDR2 YSLEER. The CDR3 bases are TGCGCCAGCAGCCTCACAGGGCCGCAAGGGGCTAATGAAAAACTGTTTTTT. Its protein is CASSLTGPQGANEKLFF.